These T cell receptor beta chains were read from a single sample in a study of CD8 T cells in Susac syndrome. TCRdb analysed the immunoSEQ multiplex PCR reads with MiXCR anew, one entry per CDR3 protein. This sample yields 150,000 or so distinct CDR3 sequences, of which 95% to 96% are seen a single time; 0.14% to 0.15% belongs to the top ten. Sequences were obtained from CD8+ T cells from PBMCs. The receptors here all came from a human donor with multiple sclerosis. CDR3s include the opening cysteine and the closing phenylalanine or tryptophan. The D gene is left open where the match is weak. Some rows have no size entry. The others give once, few or many, or a class for an expanded clone.

clone_size j_call d_call v_call cdr3_aa cdr3_nt
NA TRBJ1-5 NA TRBV2 CASSPGSPVGSNQPQHF TGTGCCAGCAGTCCCGGGTCCCCTGTTGGGAGCAATCAGCCCCAGCATTTT
NA TRBJ2-1 NA TRBV9 CASSSGLSYSYNEQFF TGTGCCAGCAGCTCCGGTTTGTCCTACTCCTACAATGAGCAGTTCTTC
NA TRBJ1-2 NA TRBV27 CASSPHKGGQASYGYTF TGTGCCAGCAGTCCACATAAAGGAGGCCAGGCGAGCTATGGCTACACCTTC
NA TRBJ1-5 NA TRBV27 CASSSLTGMGQPQHF TGTGCCAGCAGTTCCCTTACAGGGATGGGGCAGCCCCAGCATTTT
NA TRBJ1-2 TRBD1 TRBV25-1 CASTLTGSPLGYTF TGTGCCAGCACCCTGACAGGGTCCCCTCTCGGCTACACCTTC
NA TRBJ2-3 NA TRBV6-5 CASSYSRDTDTQYF TGTGCCAGCAGTTACTCGAGGGACACAGATACGCAGTATTTT
NA TRBJ1-1 TRBD1 TRBV20-1 CSAYDRVVGNTEAFF TGCAGTGCTTATGACAGGGTGGTGGGGAACACTGAAGCTTTCTTT
NA TRBJ1-5 NA TRBV13 CASSAGDSQPQHF TGTGCCAGCAGCGCGGGGGACTCTCAGCCCCAGCATTTT
NA TRBJ2-6 TRBD1 TRBV3-1 CASSQGQGVNVLTF TGTGCCAGCAGCCAGGGACAGGGCGTCAACGTCCTGACTTTC
NA TRBJ2-3 TRBD2 TRBV7-2 CASSWTSGGITDTQYF TGTGCCAGCAGCTGGACTAGCGGGGGCATTACAGATACGCAGTATTTT
once TRBJ2-3 TRBD2 TRBV13 CASRTSGGAVDTQYF TGTGCCAGCAGGACTAGCGGGGGGGCAGTAGATACGCAGTATTTT
NA TRBJ1-2 NA TRBV13 CASLRTELGYGYTF TGTGCCAGCCTCCGGACTGAGTTAGGGTATGGCTACACCTTC
NA TRBJ2-3 NA TRBV20-1 CSARARGYDTQYF TGCAGTGCTAGAGCGCGGGGCTATGATACGCAGTATTTT
NA TRBJ1-2 NA TRBV7-9 CASSLAPADNYGYTF TGTGCCAGCAGCTTAGCGCCCGCGGATAACTATGGCTACACCTTC
NA TRBJ2-1 NA TRBV4-1 CASSLLRGEQFF TGCGCCAGCAGCCTCCTCCGGGGGGAGCAGTTCTTC
NA TRBJ2-2 NA TRBV6-5 CASSHSWGGELFF TGTGCCAGCAGCCACAGCTGGGGCGGGGAGCTGTTTTTT
NA TRBJ2-3 NA TRBV20-1 CSTGPQYF TGCAGTACCGGGCCGCAGTATTTT
NA TRBJ1-2 NA TRBV9 CASSVGPTDNYGYTF TGTGCCAGCAGCGTGGGACCGACGGATAACTATGGCTACACCTTC